Each of the 25 T cell receptor beta chains below was sequenced from the same sample in a study of blood T cell repertoires in COVID-19. The table came from immunoSEQ multiplex PCR; TCRdb's copy has only in-frame clones and leaves some out. The sample lists about 320,000 clones, 65% to 90% occurring once. Sequencing was performed on peripheral blood. The receptors were sampled from a human donor in a cohort sampled during active COVID-19.

This chain links TRBV2 with TRBJ2-1; a weak D match, TRBD2 (6 bases). The germline V and J ends were trimmed by 8 bases and 6 bases, with 14 bases remaining between them. The CDR3 extends over 13 amino acids. Germline V lookup: CDR1 SNHLY, CDR2 FYNNEI. The CDR3 region is CASDERVGNEQFF. The CDR3 region has the DNA TGTGCCAGCGACGAGCGGGTGGGCAATGAGCAGTTCTTC.

The rearrangement links TRBV27 to TRBJ1-2, with 9 positions matching TRBD1. The length of the CDR3 is 13 residues. Germline CDR1 reads MNHEY; CDR2 reads SMNVEV (reference sequence). Unmatched junction bases numbered 3, after V lost 5 bases and J lost 5 bases. The CDR3 spells CASSRTGAYGYTF. The CDR3 region has the DNA TGTGCCAGCAGTCGGACAGGGGCTTATGGCTACACCTTC.

J is TRBJ2-6 and V is TRBV10-3, with 7 bases aligning to TRBD1. The CDR3 covers 16 residues. V lost 6 bases, J lost 3 bases, and 8 bases stayed unmatched. Per germline, CDR1 ENHRY and CDR2 SYGVKD. This CDR3 is CAISDAGGHGANVLTF. The CDR3 coding sequence is TGTGCCATCAGCGACGCAGGGGGTCATGGGGCCAACGTCCTGACTTTC.

CDR3 region: CASGAGTGQETQYF. In nucleotides, the CDR3 is TGTGCTAGTGGGGCGGGGACAGGCCAAGAGACCCAGTACTTC. The chain carries TRBV12-5 and TRBJ2-5, with TRBD1 matching 8 bases. The V gene end was trimmed by 6 bases and the J gene end by 1 base; junction bases not matched to a gene: 4. The germline gives CDR1 LGHNT, CDR2 FRNRAP. The CDR3 runs to 14 residues.

The table lists this clone with a few counts. The V gene is TRBV11-2, the J gene TRBJ2-5, with 7 bases fitting TRBD2. CDR3 length: 14 amino acids. Trimming took 1 base from V and 4 from J; bases not matched to a gene: 3. Germline V CDR1 and CDR2: SGHAT, FQNNGV. The CDR3 sequence is CASSLGSGGETQYF. The CDR3 nucleotides read TGTGCCAGCAGCTTAGGTTCGGGAGGAGAGACCCAGTACTTC.

The rearrangement joins TRBV10-3 to TRBJ1-4; 8 nucleotides agree with TRBD1. The CDR3 has 14 amino acids. Germline loops: CDR1 ENHRY, CDR2 SYGVKD. V trimming: 3 bases; J trimming: 8 bases; junction bases outside the gene matches: 5. CDR3 sequence: CAISDGQGNEKLFF. The CDR3, as DNA: TGTGCCATCAGTGATGGACAGGGAAACGAAAAACTGTTTTTT.

The CDR3 DNA follows: TGTGCCAGTAGTATTGAGGGGGTCGGGGCCAACGTCCTGACTTTC. Its translation is CASSIEGVGANVLTF. The gene calls are TRBV19 and TRBJ2-6, with D possibly matching TRBD1 (6 bases). Germline V gene sequence: CDR1 LNHDA, CDR2 SQIVND (reference sequence). There are 15 residues in the CDR3. V was shortened by 3 bases and J by 4 bases, with 10 bases between the two germline ends.

The chain joins TRBV18 to TRBJ1-5; D is unclear. The CDR3 is made up of 14 amino acids. The V gene's germline CDR1 is KGHSH and CDR2 LQKENI. V lost 3 bases, J lost 1 base, and 7 bases lay in between. CDR3 region: CASSPSRSNQPQHF. The CDR3 nucleotides are TGTGCCAGCTCACCCTCCAGGAGCAATCAGCCCCAGCATTTT.

This clone was seen only once. V gene TRBV7-9 combines with J gene TRBJ2-6, with TRBD1 as a possible D gene (6 bases). The ends were cut back, 6 bases at V and 0 bases at J, with 15 bases in the middle. The length of the CDR3 is 17 residues. Germline V CDR1 and CDR2: SEHNR, FQNEAQ (reference sequence). The CDR3 region has the DNA TGTGCCAGCAGTCCTACAGGGTACAGCTCTGGGGCCAACGTCCTGACTTTC. Protein sequence: CASSPTGYSSGANVLTF.

This chain's CDR3 is CASSRFLLQGASSYEQYF. In DNA form, the CDR3 reads TGTGCCAGCAGCCGCTTCTTGCTACAGGGGGCTAGCTCCTACGAGCAGTACTTC. This chain connects TRBV4-2 to TRBJ2-7; 9 nucleotides agree with TRBD1. Germline CDR1 LGHNA, CDR2 YNFKEQ. V gave up 4 bases and J gave up 0 bases; unmatched junction bases: 13. CDR3 size: 18 residues.

J is TRBJ2-1 and V is TRBV6-5, with 7 bases matching TRBD1. The trim removed 6 bases at V and 5 bases at J, leaving 10 bases unmatched. The CDR3 loop spans 15 amino acids. Looked up from germline, CDR1 is MNHEY and CDR2 is SVGAGI. The CDR3 loop is CASRDSDRLDNEQFF. CDR3 sequence (DNA): TGTGCCAGCAGGGACTCGGACAGGCTCGACAATGAGCAGTTCTTC.

This clone was recorded once. The chain is built from TRBV9 and TRBJ2-3, with TRBD2 identical over 14 bases. The CDR3 is 18 residues long. V lost 3 bases, J lost 4 bases, and 10 bases stayed unmatched. Germline-derived CDR1 and CDR2 are SGDLS and YYNGEE. CDR3 residues: CASSDRLAGGQIPDTQYF. CDR3 in DNA: TGTGCCAGCAGCGATCGACTAGCGGGGGGGCAAATTCCAGATACGCAGTATTTT. The full variable domain, rest sourced from reference TRBV9 and TRBJ2-3, is DSGVTQTPKHLITATGQRVTLRCSPRSGDLSVYWYQQSLDQGLQFLIQYYNGEERAKGNILERFSAQQFPDLHSELNLSSLELGDSALYFCASSDRLAGGQIPDTQYFGPGTRLTVL.

The gene calls are TRBV15 and TRBJ2-4; TRBD1 is a possible D gene (6 bases). V shed 0 bases and J shed 10 bases, with 10 bases lying between them. There are 13 residues in the CDR3. Germline values: CDR1 LNHNV, CDR2 YYDKDF (reference sequence). Here the CDR3 reads CATSRDQGIIQYF. The CDR3 DNA sequence: TGTGCCACCAGCAGAGACCAGGGGATAATTCAGTACTTC.

This clone showed up just once. The chain has TRBV21-1 and TRBJ1-6; the table's D call of TRBD1 was not tested on the DNA. TRBV21-1 is classified as a pseudogene. The CDR3 extends over 14 amino acids. This CDR3 reads CASSDGTGTTPLHF. Here the CDR3 DNA reads TGTGCCAGCAGTGATGGTACAGGTACGACGCCCCTCCACTTT.

This rearrangement joins TRBV6-5 to TRBJ2-7, with TRBD2 identical over 10 bases. This CDR3 spans 14 amino acids. V gave up 7 bases and J gave up 0 bases; unmatched junction bases: 3. Per germline, CDR1 MNHEY and CDR2 SVGAGI. CDR3 bases: TGTGCCAGCACCGAGCGGGGGGGCTCCTACGAGCAGTACTTC. Its protein is CASTERGGSYEQYF.

The chain employs TRBV20-1 and TRBJ1-1, with 11 bases matching TRBD1. CDR1 and CDR2 (germline): DFQATT, SNEGSKA (reference sequence). Trimming took 6 bases from V and 2 from J; bases not matched to a gene: 11. This CDR3 has 16 residues. The DNA of the CDR3 is TGCAGTGCAAGTCCGGCGGACAGGGGGCTTAACACTGAAGCTTTCTTT. Its translation is CSASPADRGLNTEAFF.

The chain recombines TRBV7-9 with TRBJ1-2; 7 nucleotides match TRBD1. Germline V gene sequence: CDR1 SEHNR, CDR2 FQNEAQ (reference sequence). This CDR3 region has 14 residues. Trimming removed 5 bases from V and 1 base from J; junction bases left unmatched: 4. The CDR3: CASSPGGVNYGYTF. The CDR3, as DNA: TGTGCCAGCAGCCCAGGGGGAGTTAACTATGGCTACACCTTC.

V gene TRBV7-9 combines with J gene TRBJ1-2; the D gene is possibly TRBD1 (5 bases). The germline gives CDR1 SEHNR, CDR2 FQNEAQ (reference sequence). The CDR3 is made up of 17 amino acids. The V end was cut by 2 bases, the J end by 2 bases, with 18 bases between. DNA of the CDR3: TGTGCCAGCAGCTTAAATTTAAGGGGCAATTCGAACTATGGCTACACCTTC. Its translation: CASSLNLRGNSNYGYTF.

A few counts support this clone. The chain links TRBV5-8 to TRBJ1-1; TRBD1 agrees at 8 bases. The CDR3 is made up of 14 amino acids. Germline lookup yields CDR1 SGHTS and CDR2 YDEGEE. The V gene end was trimmed by 5 bases and the J gene end by 4 bases; junction bases not matched to a gene: 7. The CDR3 here is CASRVTGGGTEAFF. CDR3 nucleotide sequence: TGTGCCAGCAGGGTAACAGGGGGGGGCACTGAAGCTTTCTTT.

This sequence joins TRBV19 and TRBJ1-3, with no clear D. Germline V gene data show CDR1 as LNHDA and CDR2 as SQIVND (reference sequence). Trimming removed 7 bases from V and 0 bases from J, with 13 bases in between. The CDR3 covers 15 residues. Here the CDR3 DNA reads TGTGCCAGTACGTACCGAGGATCCTCTGGAAACACCATATATTTT. Translating gives CASTYRGSSGNTIYF.

This clone was counted between two and nine times. V is TRBV10-3 and J is TRBJ2-7, with D perhaps TRBD2 (6 bases). V was trimmed by 6 bases and J by 6 bases, leaving 12 bases between them. Germline V gene data show CDR1 as ENHRY and CDR2 as SYGVKD. CDR3 length equals 12 residues. CDR3 protein: CAIRTRNGEQYF. CDR3 in DNA: TGTGCCATCAGGACTAGGAATGGCGAGCAGTACTTC.

This rearrangement joins TRBV27 to TRBJ1-3; TRBD1 agrees at 7 bases. V dropped 5 bases and J dropped 4; count of bases not matched to a gene: 8. The CDR3 length is 15 residues. Germline CDR1 reads MNHEY; CDR2 reads SMNVEV (reference sequence). The CDR3 DNA sequence: TGTGCCAGCAGTACTACCGGGACAGTCGGAAACACCATATATTTT. The encoded protein is CASSTTGTVGNTIYF.

This chain connects TRBV29-1 to TRBJ1-2; 9 nucleotides line up with TRBD1. The CDR3 is 14 residues long. Germline assignment: CDR1 SQVTM and CDR2 ANQGSEA. Germline trimming cut 5 bases from V and 7 bases from J; bases unmatched to any gene: 11. The CDR3 bases are TGCAGCGTTCTACGCCCCGGACAGGGGTTTGGCTACACCTTC. Encoded protein: CSVLRPGQGFGYTF.

This clone was observed many times. The chain combines TRBV3-1 (or the pseudogene TRBV3-2) with TRBJ1-2, with 8 bases matching TRBD1. CDR1 and CDR2 from the germline V gene are LGHDT and YNNKEL (reference sequence). The V segment lost 4 bases and the J segment 8 bases; nucleotides outside the gene matches: 9. The length of the CDR3 is 14 residues. The CDR3 loop reads CASSRTKQGGGYTF. The CDR3 DNA reads as TGTGCCAGCAGCCGTACAAAACAGGGGGGCGGCTACACCTTC.

This sequence joins TRBV5-1 and TRBJ1-2; 9 positions agree with TRBD1. The V gene's germline CDR1 is SGHRS and CDR2 YFSETQ. Trimming at V came to 0 bases and at J to 5 bases, leaving 8 bases not matched to a gene. CDR3 length: 16 residues. The CDR3 protein is CASSLAGQGVGYGYTF. CDR3 coding DNA: TGCGCCAGCAGCTTGGCGGGACAGGGTGTGGGATATGGCTACACCTTC. Looking up the rest from reference TRBV5-1 and TRBJ1-2 gives the full variable domain: KAGVTQTPRYLIKTRGQQVTLSCSPISGHRSVSWYQQTPGQGLQFLFEYFSETQRNKGNFPGRFSGRQFSNSRSEMNVSTLELGDSALYLCASSLAGQGVGYGYTFGSGTRLTVV.